In this sample, the clone carrying this T cell receptor beta chain turned up many times. The target antigen is unknown. Trimming left V 8 bases short and J 4 bases short, with 18 bases between. CDR1 is MNHEY and CDR2 is SVGAGI in the germline V gene. The CDR3 spans 16 residues. These data come from a study of T-cell reconstitution after alpha-beta-depleted transplantation in children. Study observations and caveats: There were reportedly several hundred expanded graft clones from which alpha-beta T cells came about two months after transplant. The origin of high day-60 TCRbeta diversity in some patients lay in surviving recipient T cells and thymic progenitors. Newly produced T cells mostly accounted for T-cell counts and diversity one year post-transplant.

The library targeted TCRbeta and was prepared with unique molecular identifiers. TCRdb re-analysed the PCR reads in MiXCR, keeping a single row per CDR3 protein. The sample shows 700,000 to 850,000 distinct CDR3 sequences, less than 20% of them seen only once. The source was PBMCs, mostly from graft donor cells, collected 360 days after TCRalphabeta/CD19-depleted stem cell transplant. The J gene is TRBJ2-6, the V gene TRBV6-5; D may be TRBD1 (8 bases). The TCR was taken from a male patient younger than 18 who had a stem cell transplant for acute lymphoblastic leukemia, so the T cells may come from the graft donor. Here the CDR3 reads CASLSGGTGGANVLTF. The CDR3 DNA follows: TGTGCCAGCCTCTCCGGGGGGACAGGAGGGGCCAACGTCCTGACTTTC.